This paragraph reports one T cell receptor beta chain. The sample comes from a study of blood T cell repertoires in COVID-19. At the level of the study: T cells, B-cell-depleted T cells, or PBMCs provided the cDNA or gDNA that served as material.

Authors' analysis steps: Reference gene primer amplification gave nucleated cell count estimates. Profiled with immunoSEQ multiplex PCR; TCRdb holds only in-frame clones, not every one. From that table come the V and J calls and clone size; the DNA was used to work out D and trimming. The sample yields 120,000 or so clones, around 89% seen once. Looked up from germline, CDR1 is MGHRA and CDR2 is YSYEKL. The CDR3 loop spans 15 amino acids. Trimming took 2 bases from V and 4 from J, leaving 14 bases between them. The TCR comes from a man aged 50 to 60 with acute or convalescent COVID-19. The sample comprised peripheral blood. The chain links TRBV4-1 to TRBJ2-5; D remains unclear. The CDR3, as DNA: TGCGCCAGCAGCCAAACTTTAGTCAACCGAGAGACCCAGTACTTC. Residues: CASSQTLVNRETQYF.